This T cell receptor beta chain was identified in a study of blood T cell repertoires in COVID-19. Study-level background: Samples came from the United States, Italy and Spain, spanning acute and convalescent COVID-19. PBMCs, B-cell-depleted T cells, or T cells provided the cDNA or gDNA that made up the material.

Original data processing: Using reference gene primer amplification, nucleated cell counts were estimated. Assay: immunoSEQ multiplex PCR; the TCRdb copy retains only in-frame clones and omits some. D and trimming come from the DNA, and the V and J calls and clone size come from that table. The profile shows 300,000 or so clones, about 87% of them singletons. This CDR3 contains 17 residues. V was cut by 0 bases and J by 0 bases, with 12 bases left in between. CDR1 is LGHNA and CDR2 is YSLEER in the germline V gene. This receptor was taken from a man aged 70-80 years with acute or convalescent COVID-19. The sample was peripheral blood. This chain connects TRBV4-3 to TRBJ2-1; D remains ambiguous. The CDR3 protein is CASSQDTVYRSYNEQFF. CDR3 sequence (DNA): TGCGCCAGCAGCCAAGATACAGTCTACCGCTCCTACAATGAGCAGTTCTTC.